The next 11 T cell receptor beta chains were all read from a single sample in a study of blood T cell repertoires in COVID-19. TCRdb's table, derived via immunoSEQ multiplex PCR, lists solely in-frame clones and lacks some. This table has 99,000 or so clones, 80% to 85% appearing once. Sequences were obtained from peripheral blood. The receptor set was obtained from a man between 70 and 80 years old with active or convalescent COVID-19.

Of note for this clone: One end of the junction varies from germline; a read error may be responsible. The chain employs TRBV12-3 or TRBV12-4 and TRBJ2-2; possible D gene TRBD2, 6 bases. This CDR3 region has 11 residues. CDR3 DNA: TGTGCCAGCAGTTTAGCGGGGGGGCTGTTTTTT. Encoded protein: CASSLAGGLFF.

This clone was counted a few times. The genes are TRBV19 and TRBJ1-2; 11 positions match TRBD1. CDR3 length: 15 residues. The J segment lost 8 bases and the V segment lost 7 bases, leaving 12 bases of the junction unmatched. The germline V gene has CDR1 LNHDA and CDR2 SQIVND (reference sequence). This chain's CDR3 is CASTSPGTGGRGYTF. Here the CDR3 DNA reads TGTGCCAGTACCAGCCCCGGGACAGGGGGTCGCGGCTACACCTTC.

Notes on this clone: Other DNA variants within this sample encode the same CDR3. CDR3 amino acids: CASSPRTGELFF. The CDR3, as DNA: TGTGCCAGCAGTCCGCGCACCGGGGAGCTGTTTTTT. The genes are TRBV25-1 and TRBJ2-2; D is uncertain. Trimming shortened V by 5 bases and J by 4 bases, and 5 bases separated the two germline ends. The CDR3 runs 12 residues. The germline gives CDR1 MGHDK, CDR2 SYGVNS.

The rearrangement uses TRBV5-1 and TRBJ2-1, with a possible D match to TRBD1 (6 bases). CDR3 length equals 16 residues. Per germline, CDR1 SGHRS and CDR2 YFSETQ. V lost 4 bases to trimming and J lost 1 base, with 15 bases between them. The CDR3 sequence: CASSLQGETSYNEQFF. CDR3 DNA: TGCGCCAGCAGCCTACAGGGAGAGACGTCCTACAATGAGCAGTTCTTC.

This clone appeared a single time. J is TRBJ2-3 and V is TRBV5-1; 10 bases match TRBD1. Germline V gene data show CDR1 as SGHRS and CDR2 as YFSETQ. V dropped 5 bases and J dropped 6; count of bases not matched to a gene: 18. There are 18 residues in the CDR3. The CDR3 sequence is CASRPGQGTKTRSDTQYF. The CDR3 region has the DNA TGCGCCAGCAGACCGGGACAGGGGACTAAAACTAGGAGTGATACGCAGTATTTT.

This clone was seen a single time. V is TRBV6-5 and J is TRBJ2-5; the match to TRBD1 covers 8 bases. CDR3 length equals 16 residues. With 0 bases clipped from V and 7 bases from J, the junction kept 10 bases outside the gene matches. In germline, CDR1 is MNHEY, CDR2 SVGAGI. The CDR3 coding sequence is TGTGCCAGCAGTTACTCGGCCGCAGGGGGCGAGATGACCCAGTACTTC. Protein product: CASSYSAAGGEMTQYF.

This chain joins TRBV29-1 and TRBJ1-1, with 10 bases lining up with TRBD1. CDR3 length: 13 amino acids. Germline loops: CDR1 SQVTM, CDR2 ANQGSEA. V trimming: 5 bases; J trimming: 6 bases; junction bases outside the gene matches: 6. CDR3 bases: TGCAGCGTTCGGACAGGGGGGCCCGCTGAAGCTTTCTTT. It encodes CSVRTGGPAEAFF.

The chain recombines TRBV2 with TRBJ2-7; 8 positions match TRBD1. V lost 3 bases to trimming and J lost 2 bases; unmatched junction nucleotides: 3. The CDR3 is 14 amino acids. Germline loops: CDR1 SNHLY, CDR2 FYNNEI. As DNA, the CDR3 is TGTGCCAGCAGTGAGGGGACAGGTCCCTACGAGCAGTACTTC. It encodes CASSEGTGPYEQYF.

V and J are TRBV28 and TRBJ1-5; TRBD1 agrees at 7 bases. The CDR3 sequence is 15 residues long. CDR1 is MDHEN, CDR2 SYDVKM, per germline. With V trimmed by 3 bases and J by 9 bases, 11 bases remained unmatched. CDR3 residues: CASSFYRGRTGPQHF. The CDR3 DNA reads TGTGCCAGCAGTTTTTACAGGGGCCGAACGGGGCCCCAGCATTTT.

The CDR3 is CASSLGGQTDTQYF. DNA for the CDR3: TGTGCCAGCAGCTTGGGGGGGCAGACAGATACGCAGTATTTT. The chain joins TRBV11-3 to TRBJ2-3; D possibly corresponds to TRBD2 (7 bases). There are 14 residues in the CDR3. V dropped 3 bases and J dropped 3 bases, with 10 bases sitting between them. The V gene's germline CDR1 is SGHNT and CDR2 YENEEA.

This chain connects TRBV5-1 to TRBJ2-3; tentative D call: TRBD2 (6 bases). This CDR3 is built from 14 residues. Germline V gene data show CDR1 as SGHRS and CDR2 as YFSETQ. Trimming left V 4 bases short and J 3 bases short, with 12 bases between. The CDR3 DNA follows: TGCGCCAGCAGCGGGCGGGGTAGGACAGATACGCAGTATTTT. It translates to CASSGRGRTDTQYF. The variable domain in full, with the rest retrieved from reference TRBV5-1 and TRBJ2-3, is KAGVTQTPRYLIKTRGQQVTLSCSPISGHRSVSWYQQTPGQGLQFLFEYFSETQRNKGNFPGRFSGRQFSNSRSEMNVSTLELGDSALYLCASSGRGRTDTQYFGPGTRLTVL.